The present entry profiles one TCR beta chain with its context. What it binds is not known. This entry belongs to a study of T-cell memory formation after mild COVID-19. About the research overall: For the most part, TCR clusters were specific to one donor. The study, taken as a whole, reports: Chiefly within CM and EM were the contracting CD4+ clones; CD8+ ones were within EMRA. Researchers found some responding clones in pre-infection memory, a sign that cross-reactive memory joined.

Germline lookup yields CDR1 SQVTM and CDR2 ANQGSEA. J gave up 6 bases and V 4 bases, and 5 bases lay outside the gene matches. This CDR3 region has 14 residues. 5'RACE with constant-segment primers built TCRalpha and TCRbeta cDNA libraries with UMIs. TCRdb reprocessed the 5' RACE reads via MiXCR and lists one record per CDR3 protein. The repertoire holds about 340,000 distinct CDR3 sequences, approximately 22% seen once, with around 20% in the top ten. The chain uses TRBV29-1 and TRBJ1-6; the match to TRBD1 covers 8 bases. The receptor's source is a man between 18 and 29 years old who had mild COVID-19 (a few samples of this study predate the infection). Cell type and time point are not known. Sequenced input: PBMCs or a T cell subset sorted from them (not recorded which). The CDR3 bases are TGCAGCGTTGGGACAGGGACACTTAATTCACCCCTCCACTTT. This codes for CSVGTGTLNSPLHF.